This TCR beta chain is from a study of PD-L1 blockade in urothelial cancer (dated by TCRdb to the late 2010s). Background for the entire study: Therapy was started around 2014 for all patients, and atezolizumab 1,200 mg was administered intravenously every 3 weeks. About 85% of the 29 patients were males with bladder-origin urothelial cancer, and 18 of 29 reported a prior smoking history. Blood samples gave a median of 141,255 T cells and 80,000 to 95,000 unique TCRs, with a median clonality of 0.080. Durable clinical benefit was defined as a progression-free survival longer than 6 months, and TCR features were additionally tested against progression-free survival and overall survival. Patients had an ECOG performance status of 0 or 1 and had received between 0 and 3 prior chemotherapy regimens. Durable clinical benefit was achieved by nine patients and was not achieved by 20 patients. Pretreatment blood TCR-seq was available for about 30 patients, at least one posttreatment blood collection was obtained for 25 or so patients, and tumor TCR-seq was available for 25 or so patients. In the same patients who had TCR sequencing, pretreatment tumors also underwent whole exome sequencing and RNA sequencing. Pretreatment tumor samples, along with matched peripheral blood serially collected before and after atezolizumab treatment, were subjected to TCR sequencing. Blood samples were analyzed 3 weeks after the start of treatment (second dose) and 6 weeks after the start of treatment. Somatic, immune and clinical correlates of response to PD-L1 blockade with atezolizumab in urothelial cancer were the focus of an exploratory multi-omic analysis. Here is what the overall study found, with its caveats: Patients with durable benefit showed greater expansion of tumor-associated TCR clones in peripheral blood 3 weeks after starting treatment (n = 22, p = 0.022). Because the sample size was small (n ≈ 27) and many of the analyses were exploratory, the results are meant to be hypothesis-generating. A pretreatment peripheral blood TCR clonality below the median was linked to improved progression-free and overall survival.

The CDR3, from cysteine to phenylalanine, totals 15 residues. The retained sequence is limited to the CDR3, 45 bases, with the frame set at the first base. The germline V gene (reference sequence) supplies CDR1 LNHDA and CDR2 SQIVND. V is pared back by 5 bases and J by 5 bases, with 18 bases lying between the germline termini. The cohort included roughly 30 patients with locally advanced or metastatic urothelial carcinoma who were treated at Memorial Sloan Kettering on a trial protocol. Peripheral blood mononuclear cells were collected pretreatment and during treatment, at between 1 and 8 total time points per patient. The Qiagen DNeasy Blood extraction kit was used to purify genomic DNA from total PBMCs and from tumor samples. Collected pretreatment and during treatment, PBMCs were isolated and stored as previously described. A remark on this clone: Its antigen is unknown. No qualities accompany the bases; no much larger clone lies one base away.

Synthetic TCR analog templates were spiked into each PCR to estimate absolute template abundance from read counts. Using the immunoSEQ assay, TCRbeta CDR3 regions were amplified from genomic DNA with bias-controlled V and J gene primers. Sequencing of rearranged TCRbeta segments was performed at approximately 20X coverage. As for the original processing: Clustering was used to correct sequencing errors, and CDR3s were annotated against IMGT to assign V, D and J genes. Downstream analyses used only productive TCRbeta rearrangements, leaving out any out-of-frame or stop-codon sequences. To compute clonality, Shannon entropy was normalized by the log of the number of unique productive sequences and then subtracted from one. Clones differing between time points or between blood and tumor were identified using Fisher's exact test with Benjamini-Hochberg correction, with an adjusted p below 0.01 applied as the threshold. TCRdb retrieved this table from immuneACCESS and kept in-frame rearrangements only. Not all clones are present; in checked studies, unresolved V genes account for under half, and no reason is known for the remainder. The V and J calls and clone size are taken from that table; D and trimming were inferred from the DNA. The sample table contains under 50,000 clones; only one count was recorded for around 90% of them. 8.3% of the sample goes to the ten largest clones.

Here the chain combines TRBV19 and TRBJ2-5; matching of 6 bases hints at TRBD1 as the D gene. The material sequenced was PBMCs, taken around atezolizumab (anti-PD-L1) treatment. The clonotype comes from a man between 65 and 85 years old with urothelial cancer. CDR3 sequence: CASSAIQGSWETQYF. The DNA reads TGTGCCAGTAGTGCTATACAGGGTTCCTGGGAGACCCAGTACTTC. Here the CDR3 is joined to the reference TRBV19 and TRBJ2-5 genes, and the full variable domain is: DGGITQSPKYLFRKEGQNVTLSCEQNLNHDAMYWYRQDPGQGLRLIYYSQIVNDFQKGDIAEGYSVSREKKESFPLTVTSAQKNPTAFYLCASSAIQGSWETQYFGPGTRLLVL.